This T cell receptor beta chain was profiled in a study of CD8+ T cells in alopecia areata. Study at large: Each of the treated patients was given oral tofacitinib, 5 to 10 mg twice daily, for moderate-to-severe alopecia areata.

General study points: In scalp and blood, many expanded lesional clones persisted during tofacitinib. Especially in alopecia totalis/universalis, lesional scalp showed greater clonality than normal scalp did.

Trimming took off 8 bases at V and 7 bases at J, with 11 bases between the two ends. The CDR3 contains 10 residues. Germline assignment: CDR1 GTSNPN and CDR2 SVGIG (reference sequence). As the sequencing template, cDNA was produced by extracting RNA and reverse transcribing it. Libraries were prepared by immunoSEQ multiplex PCR; TCRdb keeps only in-frame clonotypes and omits some of them. The sample lists just over 150,000 clones, under 70% occurring once. In regard to this clone: Its cognate antigen is unknown.

Treatment defined: oral pan-JAK inhibitor, 5-10 mg twice daily. The TCR comes from a human donor with alopecia areata. The sequencing here drew on CD4+ T cells sorted from blood, taken at week 4, from a patient treated with tofacitinib. The chain carries TRBV30 and TRBJ1-2, with D uncertain. The CDR3, as DNA: TGTGCCGGAGGGTGGATTGGCTACACCTTC. It yields the protein CAGGWIGYTF.